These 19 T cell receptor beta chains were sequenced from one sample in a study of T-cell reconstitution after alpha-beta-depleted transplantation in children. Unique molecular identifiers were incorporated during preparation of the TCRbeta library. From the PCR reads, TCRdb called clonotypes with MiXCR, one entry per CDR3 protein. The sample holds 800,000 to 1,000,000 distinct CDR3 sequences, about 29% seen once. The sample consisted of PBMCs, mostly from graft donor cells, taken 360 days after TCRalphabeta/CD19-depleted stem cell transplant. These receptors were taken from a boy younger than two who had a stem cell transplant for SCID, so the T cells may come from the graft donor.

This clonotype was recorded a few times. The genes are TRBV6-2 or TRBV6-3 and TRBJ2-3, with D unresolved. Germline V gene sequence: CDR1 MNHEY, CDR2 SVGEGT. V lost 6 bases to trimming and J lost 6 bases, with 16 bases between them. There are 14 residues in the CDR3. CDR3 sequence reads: CASSPSRASDTQYF. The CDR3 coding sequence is TGTGCCAGCAGCCCCTCCCGCGCCTCGGATACGCAGTATTTT.

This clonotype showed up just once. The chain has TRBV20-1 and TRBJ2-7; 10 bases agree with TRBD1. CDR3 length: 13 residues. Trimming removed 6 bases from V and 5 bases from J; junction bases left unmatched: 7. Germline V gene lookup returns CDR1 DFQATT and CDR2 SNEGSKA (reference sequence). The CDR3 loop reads CSAVGDRGNEQYF. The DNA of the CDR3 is TGCAGTGCCGTTGGGGACAGGGGCAACGAGCAGTACTTC.

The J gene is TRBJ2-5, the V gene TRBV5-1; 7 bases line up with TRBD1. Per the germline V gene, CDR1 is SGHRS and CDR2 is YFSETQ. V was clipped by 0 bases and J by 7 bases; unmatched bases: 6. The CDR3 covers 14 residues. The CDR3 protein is CASSLGQGGGTQYF. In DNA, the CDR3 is TGCGCCAGCAGCTTGGGACAGGGTGGAGGGACCCAGTACTTC.

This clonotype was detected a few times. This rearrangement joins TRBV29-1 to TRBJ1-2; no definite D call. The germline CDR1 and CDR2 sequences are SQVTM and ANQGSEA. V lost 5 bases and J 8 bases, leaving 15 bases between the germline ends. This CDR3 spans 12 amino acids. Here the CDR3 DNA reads TGCAGCGTTCTTAGGCCATCGGGAGGCTACACCTTC. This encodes CSVLRPSGGYTF.

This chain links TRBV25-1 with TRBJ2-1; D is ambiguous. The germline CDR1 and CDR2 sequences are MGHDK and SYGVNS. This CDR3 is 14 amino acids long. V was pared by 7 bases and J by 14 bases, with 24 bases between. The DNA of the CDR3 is TGTGCCAGCAACACATCAAATCGGGCTTACTCGGAGTTCTTC. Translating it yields CASNTSNRAYSEFF.

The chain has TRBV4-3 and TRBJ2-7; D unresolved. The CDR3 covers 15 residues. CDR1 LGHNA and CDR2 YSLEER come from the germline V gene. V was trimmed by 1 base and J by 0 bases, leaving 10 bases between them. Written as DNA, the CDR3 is TGCGCCAGCAGCCAAGCGGCCGGCCTCTCCTACGAGCAGTACTTC. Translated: CASSQAAGLSYEQYF.

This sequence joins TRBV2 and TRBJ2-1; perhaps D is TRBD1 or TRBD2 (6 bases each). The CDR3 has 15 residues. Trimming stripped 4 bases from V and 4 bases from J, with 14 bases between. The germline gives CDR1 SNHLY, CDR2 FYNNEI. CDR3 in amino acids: CASSVKRGRYNEQFF. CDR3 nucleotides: TGTGCCAGCAGTGTGAAACGGGGGCGGTACAATGAGCAGTTCTTC.

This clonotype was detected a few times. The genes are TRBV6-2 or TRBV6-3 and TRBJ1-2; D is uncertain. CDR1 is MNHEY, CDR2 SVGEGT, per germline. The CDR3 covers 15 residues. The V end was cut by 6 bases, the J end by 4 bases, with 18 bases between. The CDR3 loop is CASSESLHSGYGYTF. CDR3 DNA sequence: TGTGCCAGCAGCGAGTCGTTACATTCAGGCTATGGCTACACCTTC.

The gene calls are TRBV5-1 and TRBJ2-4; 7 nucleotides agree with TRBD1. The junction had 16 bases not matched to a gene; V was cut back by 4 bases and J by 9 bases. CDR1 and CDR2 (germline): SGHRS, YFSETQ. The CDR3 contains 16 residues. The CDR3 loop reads CASSPRTGTVNGIQYF. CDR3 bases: TGCGCCAGCAGCCCTCGCACCGGGACAGTTAATGGCATTCAGTACTTC.

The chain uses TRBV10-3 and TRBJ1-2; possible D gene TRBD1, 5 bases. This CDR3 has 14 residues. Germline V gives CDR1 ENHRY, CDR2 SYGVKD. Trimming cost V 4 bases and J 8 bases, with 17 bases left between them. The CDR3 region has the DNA TGTGCCATCAGTGCCCCTGGGGGGACCTGGGGCTACACCTTC. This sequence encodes CAISAPGGTWGYTF.

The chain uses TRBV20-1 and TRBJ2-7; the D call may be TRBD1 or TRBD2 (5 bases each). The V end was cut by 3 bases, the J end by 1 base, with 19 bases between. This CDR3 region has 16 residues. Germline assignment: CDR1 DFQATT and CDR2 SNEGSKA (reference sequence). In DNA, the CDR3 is TGCAGTGCTAGGGGGGATTTGCGGGTGCAATCCTACGAGCAGTACTTC. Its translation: CSARGDLRVQSYEQYF.

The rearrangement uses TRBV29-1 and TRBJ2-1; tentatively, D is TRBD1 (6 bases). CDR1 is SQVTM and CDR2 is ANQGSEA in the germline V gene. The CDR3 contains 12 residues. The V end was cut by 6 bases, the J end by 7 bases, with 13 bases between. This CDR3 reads CSVRGKGNEQFF. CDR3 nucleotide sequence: TGCAGCGTGAGGGGGAAGGGGAATGAGCAGTTCTTC.

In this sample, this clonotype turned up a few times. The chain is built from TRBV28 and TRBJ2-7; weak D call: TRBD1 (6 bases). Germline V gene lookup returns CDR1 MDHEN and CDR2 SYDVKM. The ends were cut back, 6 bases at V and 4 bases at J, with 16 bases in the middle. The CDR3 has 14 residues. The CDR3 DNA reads TGTGCCAGCAGCCGACAGGACCCTGGATACGAGCAGTACTTC. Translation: CASSRQDPGYEQYF.

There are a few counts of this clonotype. The CDR3 sequence: CSAAIGQGLTDTQYF. CDR3 DNA sequence: TGCAGTGCGGCGATAGGACAGGGCCTCACAGATACGCAGTATTTT. The chain recombines TRBV20-1 with TRBJ2-3, with 8 bases identical to TRBD1. There are 15 residues in the CDR3. CDR1 DFQATT and CDR2 SNEGSKA come from the germline V gene (reference sequence). V trimming: 6 bases; J trimming: 2 bases; junction bases outside the gene matches: 10.

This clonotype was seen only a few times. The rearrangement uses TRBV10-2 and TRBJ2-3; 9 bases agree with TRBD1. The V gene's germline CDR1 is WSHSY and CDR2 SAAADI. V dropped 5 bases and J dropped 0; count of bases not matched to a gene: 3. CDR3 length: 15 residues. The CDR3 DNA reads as TGCGCCAGCAGTACAGGGGGCGGGAGCACAGATACGCAGTATTTT. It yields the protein CASSTGGGSTDTQYF.

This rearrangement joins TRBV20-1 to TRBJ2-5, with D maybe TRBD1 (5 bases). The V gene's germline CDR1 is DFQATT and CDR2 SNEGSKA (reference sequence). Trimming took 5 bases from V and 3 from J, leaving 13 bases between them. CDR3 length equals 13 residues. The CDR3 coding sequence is TGCAGTGCTTGGGCCAGGGCTAAAGAGACCCAGTACTTC. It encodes CSAWARAKETQYF.

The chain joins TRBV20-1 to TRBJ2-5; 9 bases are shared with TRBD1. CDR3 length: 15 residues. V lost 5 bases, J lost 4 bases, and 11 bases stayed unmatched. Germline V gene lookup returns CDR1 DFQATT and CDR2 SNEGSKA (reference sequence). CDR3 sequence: CSAASLATGGETQYF. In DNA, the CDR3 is TGCAGTGCTGCTTCCCTTGCGACAGGGGGAGAGACCCAGTACTTC.

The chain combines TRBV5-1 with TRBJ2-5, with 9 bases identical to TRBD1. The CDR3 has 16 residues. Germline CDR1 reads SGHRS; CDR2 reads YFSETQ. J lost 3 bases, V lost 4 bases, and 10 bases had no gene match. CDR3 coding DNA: TGCGCCAGCAGCGAAGGACAGGGGAATACCGAAGAGACCCAGTACTTC. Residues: CASSEGQGNTEETQYF.

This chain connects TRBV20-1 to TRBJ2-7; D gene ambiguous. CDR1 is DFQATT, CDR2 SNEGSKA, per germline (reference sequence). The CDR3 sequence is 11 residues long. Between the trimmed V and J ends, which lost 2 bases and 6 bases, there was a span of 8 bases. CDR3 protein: CSARRQTEQYF. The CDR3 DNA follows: TGCAGTGCTAGAAGGCAGACCGAGCAGTACTTC.